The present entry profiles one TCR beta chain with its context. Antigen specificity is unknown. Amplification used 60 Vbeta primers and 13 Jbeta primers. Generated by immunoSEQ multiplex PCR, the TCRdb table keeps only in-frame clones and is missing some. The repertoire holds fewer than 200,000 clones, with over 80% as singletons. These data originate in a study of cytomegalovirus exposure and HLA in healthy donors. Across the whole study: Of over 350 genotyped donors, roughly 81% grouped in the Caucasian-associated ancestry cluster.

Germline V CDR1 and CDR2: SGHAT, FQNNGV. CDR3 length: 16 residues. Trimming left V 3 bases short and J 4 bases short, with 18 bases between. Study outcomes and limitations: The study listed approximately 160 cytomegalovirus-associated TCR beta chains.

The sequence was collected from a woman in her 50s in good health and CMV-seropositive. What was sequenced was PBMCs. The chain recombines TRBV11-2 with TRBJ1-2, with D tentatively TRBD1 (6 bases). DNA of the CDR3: TGTGCCAGCAGCTTCCAGGGCGGGGGCGCCCTCTATGGCTACACCTTC. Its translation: CASSFQGGGALYGYTF.